This TCR beta chain was obtained from a study of technical replicates of blood from several donors. V gave up 4 bases and J gave up 5 bases, with 12 bases separating them. CDR3 length: 12 residues. CDR1 is SQVTM and CDR2 is ANQGSEA in the germline V gene. The table came from immunoSEQ multiplex PCR; TCRdb's copy has only in-frame clones and leaves some out. This table has over 90,000 clones, roughly 96% appearing once. What was sequenced was T cells isolated from PBMCs. The clonotype was recovered from a human donor in good health. The chain joins TRBV29-1 to TRBJ2-7; TRBD1 might be the D (6 bases). The CDR3 region has the DNA TGCAGCGTTGGAAACAGGGTCGACGAGCAGTACTTC. Residues: CSVGNRVDEQYF.